This T cell receptor beta chain came from a study of T cells after yellow fever vaccination. Findings and caveats of the study: Booster sampling recovered most clones from primary vaccination (nearly 98% CD4, just over 85% CD8). Weaker overall, the secondary response nonetheless peaked faster (day 5 versus 15). Contaminating bulk clonotypes could be abundant in FACS-sorted repertoires.

This clonotype has more than one count but fewer than ten. Antigen: not known. The germline CDR1 and CDR2 sequences are KGHDR and SFDVKD. Trimming removed 0 bases from V and 0 bases from J, with 18 bases in between. The CDR3 has 19 residues. The TCR cDNA carried a universal primer site and UMIs from 5'RACE template switching. TCRdb ran MiXCR on the 5' RACE reads and lists one entry per CDR3 protein. The sample contains 550,000 or so distinct CDR3 sequences, about 19% of which appear only once. V is TRBV24-1 and J is TRBJ2-3; no definite D call. The specimen comprised PBMCs, sampled 15 days after the yellow fever booster vaccination. The sequence derives from a man aged 25 to 40 who received the YFV17D yellow fever vaccine. The CDR3 sequence: CATSDLGPLHIPSTDTQYF. The CDR3 DNA follows: TGTGCCACCAGTGATTTGGGACCGCTCCACATCCCTAGCACAGATACGCAGTATTTT.